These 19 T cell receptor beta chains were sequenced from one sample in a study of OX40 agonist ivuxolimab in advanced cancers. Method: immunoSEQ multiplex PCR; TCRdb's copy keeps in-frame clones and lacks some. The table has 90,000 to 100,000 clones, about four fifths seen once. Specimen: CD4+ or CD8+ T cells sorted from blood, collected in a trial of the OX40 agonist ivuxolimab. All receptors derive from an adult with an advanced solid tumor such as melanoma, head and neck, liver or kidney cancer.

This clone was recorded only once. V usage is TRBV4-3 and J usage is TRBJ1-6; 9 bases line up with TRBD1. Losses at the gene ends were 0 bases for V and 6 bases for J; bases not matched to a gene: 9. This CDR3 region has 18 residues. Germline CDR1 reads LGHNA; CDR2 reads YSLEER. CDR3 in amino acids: CASSQDILQGASNSPLHF. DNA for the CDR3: TGCGCCAGCAGCCAAGATATTTTACAGGGGGCGAGTAATTCACCCCTCCACTTT.

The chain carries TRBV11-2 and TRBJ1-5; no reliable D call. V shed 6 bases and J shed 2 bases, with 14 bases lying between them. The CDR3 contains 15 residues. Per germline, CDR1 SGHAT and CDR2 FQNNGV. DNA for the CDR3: TGTGCCAGCAGTTCCCGCCCAGTTGGCAATCAGCCCCAGCATTTT. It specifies CASSSRPVGNQPQHF.

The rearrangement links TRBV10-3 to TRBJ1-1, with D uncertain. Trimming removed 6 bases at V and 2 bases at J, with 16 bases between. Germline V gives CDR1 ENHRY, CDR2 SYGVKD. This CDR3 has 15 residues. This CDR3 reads CAISSFRTGNTEAFF. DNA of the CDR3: TGTGCCATCAGCTCCTTCCGGACGGGAAACACTGAAGCTTTCTTT.

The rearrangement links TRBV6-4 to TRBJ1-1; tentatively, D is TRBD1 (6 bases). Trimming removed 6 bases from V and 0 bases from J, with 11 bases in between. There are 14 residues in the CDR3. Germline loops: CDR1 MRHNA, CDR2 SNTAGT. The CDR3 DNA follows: TGTGCCAGCAGGGCTGACAGGTTGAACACTGAAGCTTTCTTT. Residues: CASRADRLNTEAFF.

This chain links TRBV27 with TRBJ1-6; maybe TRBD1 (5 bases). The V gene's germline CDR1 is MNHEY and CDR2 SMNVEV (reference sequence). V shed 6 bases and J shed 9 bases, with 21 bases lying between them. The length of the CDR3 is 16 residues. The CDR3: CASRPLDRVGGSPLHF. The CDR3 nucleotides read TGTGCCAGCAGACCCCTGGACCGGGTGGGGGGTTCACCCCTCCACTTT.

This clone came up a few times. DNA for the CDR3: TGTGCCAGCAGCTCCGGGACTTATAATGAGCAGTTCTTC. Amino acids: CASSSGTYNEQFF. V is TRBV9 and J is TRBJ2-1; D is possibly TRBD2 (6 bases). Trimming removed 4 bases at V and 7 bases at J, with 12 bases between. In germline, CDR1 is SGDLS, CDR2 YYNGEE. The CDR3 runs 13 residues.

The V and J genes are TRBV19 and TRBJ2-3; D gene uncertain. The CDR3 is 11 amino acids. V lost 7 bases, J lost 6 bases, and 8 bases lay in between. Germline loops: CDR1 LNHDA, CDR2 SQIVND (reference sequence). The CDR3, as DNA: TGTGCCAGTACCAAAAGGGATACGCAGTATTTT. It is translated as CASTKRDTQYF.

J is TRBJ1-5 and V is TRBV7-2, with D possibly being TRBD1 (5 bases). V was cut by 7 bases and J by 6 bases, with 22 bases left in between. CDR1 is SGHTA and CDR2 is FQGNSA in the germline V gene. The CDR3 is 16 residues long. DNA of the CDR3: TGTGCCAGCAACCTAAGGGGTGCCGTCGGCGGTCAGCCCCAGCATTTT. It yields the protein CASNLRGAVGGQPQHF.

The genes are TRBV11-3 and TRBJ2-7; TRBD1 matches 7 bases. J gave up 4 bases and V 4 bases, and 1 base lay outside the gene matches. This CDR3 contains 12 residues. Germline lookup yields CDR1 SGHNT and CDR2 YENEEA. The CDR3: CASSSTGYEQYF. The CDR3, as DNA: TGTGCCAGCAGCTCGACAGGGTACGAGCAGTACTTC.

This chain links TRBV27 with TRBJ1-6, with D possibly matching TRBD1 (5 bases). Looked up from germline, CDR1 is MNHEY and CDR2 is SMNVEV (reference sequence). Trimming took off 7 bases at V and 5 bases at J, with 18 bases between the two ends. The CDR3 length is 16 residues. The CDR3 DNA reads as TGTGCCAGCAACCCCGGATGGGGGATCGATAATTCACCCCTCCACTTT. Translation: CASNPGWGIDNSPLHF.

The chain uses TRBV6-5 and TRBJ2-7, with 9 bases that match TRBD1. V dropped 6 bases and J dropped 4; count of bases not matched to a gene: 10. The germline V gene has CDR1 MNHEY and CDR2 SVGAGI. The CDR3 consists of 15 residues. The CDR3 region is CASRSLDRGVYEQYF. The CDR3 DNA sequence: TGTGCCAGCAGGTCTCTGGACAGGGGAGTGTACGAGCAGTACTTC.

The CDR3 sequence is CASSTWRGRGDTQYF. The CDR3 DNA is TGTGCCAGCAGTACCTGGAGAGGGAGGGGAGATACGCAGTATTTT. V usage is TRBV2 and J usage is TRBJ2-3; TRBD2 matches at 7 bases. CDR3 length: 15 residues. V dropped 5 bases and J dropped 5; count of bases not matched to a gene: 10. Germline V CDR1 and CDR2: SNHLY, FYNNEI.

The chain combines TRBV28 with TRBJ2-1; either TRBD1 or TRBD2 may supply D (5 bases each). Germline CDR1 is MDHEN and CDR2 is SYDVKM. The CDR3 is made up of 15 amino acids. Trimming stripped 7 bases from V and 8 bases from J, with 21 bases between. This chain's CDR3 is CASNRAKLRGHEQFF. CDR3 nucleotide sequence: TGTGCCAGCAACCGGGCCAAACTCCGGGGCCATGAGCAGTTCTTC.

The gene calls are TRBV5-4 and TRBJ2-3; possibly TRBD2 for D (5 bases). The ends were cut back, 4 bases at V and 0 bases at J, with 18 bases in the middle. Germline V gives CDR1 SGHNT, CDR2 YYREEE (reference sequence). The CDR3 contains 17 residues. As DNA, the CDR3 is TGTGCCAGCAGCCCGATATTCCCAGCGGCTAGCACAGATACGCAGTATTTT. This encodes CASSPIFPAASTDTQYF.

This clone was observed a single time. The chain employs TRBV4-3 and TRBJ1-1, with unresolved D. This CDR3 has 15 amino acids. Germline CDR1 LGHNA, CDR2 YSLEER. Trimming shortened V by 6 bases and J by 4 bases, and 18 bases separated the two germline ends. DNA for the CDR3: TGCGCCAGCAGTACCAAGACCGGGAGGTTCACTGAAGCTTTCTTT. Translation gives CASSTKTGRFTEAFF.

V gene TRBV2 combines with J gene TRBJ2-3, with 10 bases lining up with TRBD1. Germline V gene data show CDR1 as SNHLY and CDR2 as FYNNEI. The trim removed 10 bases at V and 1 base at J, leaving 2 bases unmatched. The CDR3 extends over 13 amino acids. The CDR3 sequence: CATGQGGTDTQYF. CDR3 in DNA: TGTGCCACAGGACAGGGGGGCACAGATACGCAGTATTTT.

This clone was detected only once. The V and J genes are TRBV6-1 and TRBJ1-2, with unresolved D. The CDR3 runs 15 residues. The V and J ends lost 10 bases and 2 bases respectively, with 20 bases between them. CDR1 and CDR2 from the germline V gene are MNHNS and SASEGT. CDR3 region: CANSPLGSLNYGYTF. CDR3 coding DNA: TGTGCCAACTCACCTTTGGGCAGCTTAAACTATGGCTACACCTTC.

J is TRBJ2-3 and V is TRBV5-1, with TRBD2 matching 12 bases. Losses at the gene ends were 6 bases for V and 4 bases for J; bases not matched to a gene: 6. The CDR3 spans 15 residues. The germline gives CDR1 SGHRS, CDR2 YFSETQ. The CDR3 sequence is CASTSTSGSADTQYF. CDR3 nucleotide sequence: TGCGCCAGCACCTCGACTAGCGGGAGTGCAGATACGCAGTATTTT.

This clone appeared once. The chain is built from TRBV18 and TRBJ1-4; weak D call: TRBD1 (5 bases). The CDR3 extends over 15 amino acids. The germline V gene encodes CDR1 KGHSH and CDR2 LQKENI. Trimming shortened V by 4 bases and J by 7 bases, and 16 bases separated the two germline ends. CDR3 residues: CASSHSAGKVEKLFF. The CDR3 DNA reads TGTGCCAGCTCACACTCCGCAGGGAAGGTTGAAAAACTGTTTTTT.